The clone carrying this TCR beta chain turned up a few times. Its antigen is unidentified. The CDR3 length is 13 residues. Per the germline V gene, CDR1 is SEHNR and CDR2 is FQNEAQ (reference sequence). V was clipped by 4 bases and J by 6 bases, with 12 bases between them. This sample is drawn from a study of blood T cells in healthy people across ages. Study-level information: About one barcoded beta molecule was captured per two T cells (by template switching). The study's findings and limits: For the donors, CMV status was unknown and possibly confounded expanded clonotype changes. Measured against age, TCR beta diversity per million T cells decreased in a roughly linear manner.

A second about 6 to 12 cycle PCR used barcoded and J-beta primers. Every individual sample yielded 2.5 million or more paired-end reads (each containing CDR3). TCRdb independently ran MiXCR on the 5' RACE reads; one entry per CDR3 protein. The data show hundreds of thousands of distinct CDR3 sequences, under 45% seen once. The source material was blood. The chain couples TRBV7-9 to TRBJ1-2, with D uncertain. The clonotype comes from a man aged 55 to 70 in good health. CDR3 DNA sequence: TGTGCCAGCAGCTGGGATAGGTTGAATGGCTACACCTTC. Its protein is CASSWDRLNGYTF.